This TCR beta chain was profiled in a study of blood T cells in healthy people across ages. Overall study results and limits: Estimates of diversity drawn from one million T cells were considered underestimates. Observed TCR beta diversity per million T cells went down as age went up. This fall followed a roughly linear course with age. More naive CD4+ cells and higher diversity marked long-lived donors relative to aged donors.

The CDR3 is made up of 15 amino acids. The V end was cut by 3 bases, the J end by 9 bases, with 15 bases between. The germline CDR1 and CDR2 sequences are KGHSH and LQKENI. Next came a second PCR, run for about 6 to 11 cycles, which used a sample-barcoded 5' primer along with a J-beta primer mix. TCRdb fed the 5' RACE reads into MiXCR, producing one record per CDR3 protein. Seen here are more than 700,000 distinct CDR3 sequences, 40% to 65% observed once, and the top ten hold approximately 40%. Comments on this clonotype: Its antigen is unidentified.

At least 5 micrograms of total RNA were extracted per sample. The clonotype was recovered from a man aged 80 or over in good health. This sequence joins TRBV18 and TRBJ1-6, with TRBD1 as a possible D gene (5 bases). Input material: blood. The CDR3 sequence is CASSPGDGSTSPLHF. The CDR3 DNA is TGTGCCAGCTCACCGGGGGATGGCAGTACTTCACCCCTCCACTTT.